A selection of T cell receptor beta chains follows, all from one sample in a study of T-cell reconstitution after alpha-beta-depleted transplantation in children. TCRdb fed the PCR reads into MiXCR, producing one record per CDR3 protein. Among around 580,000 distinct CDR3 sequences listed, over 20% were seen once. Sequences were derived from PBMCs, sampled before TCRalphabeta/CD19-depleted stem cell transplant. All receptors come from a boy younger than two with Wiskott-Aldrich syndrome, due to receive a stem cell transplant. The CDR3 runs from the conserved cysteine through the conserved F or W. The D gene is left open where the match is weak. Clone size is shown for a subset of rows, as once, few, many or a class of expanded clone.

TGTGCCAGCAGTTACTTCGGGACTAGCGGTCAAGAGACCCAGTACTTC	CASSYFGTSGQETQYF	TRBD2	few	TRBV6-5	TRBJ2-5
TGTGCCAGCAGCCAAAGGGGACTTCCCGAAGCTTTCTTT	CASSQRGLPEAFF	-	few	TRBV3-1	TRBJ1-1
TGTGCCAGCAGTCCCGGGACTGGGGGGCGATTAGAGCAGTTCTTC	CASSPGTGGRLEQFF	-	-	TRBV12-3/TRBV12-4	TRBJ2-1
TGTGCCAGCAGTCCCCGCGGGACTAGCGGGAGGGGTGTGCAGTTCTTC	CASSPRGTSGRGVQFF	TRBD2	-	TRBV27	TRBJ2-1
TGTGCCAGCAGTTTTATGCTCGGGAGAACAACCTACAATGAGCAGTTCTTC	CASSFMLGRTTYNEQFF	-	-	TRBV28	TRBJ2-1
TGTGCCAGCAGCCAAGCGGGGAGGGGTCAGCCCCAGCATTTT	CASSQAGRGQPQHF	-	-	TRBV12-3/TRBV12-4	TRBJ1-5
TGTGCCAGCAGCTTAGAGACCCTGTACCAAGAGACCCAGTACTTC	CASSLETLYQETQYF	-	-	TRBV7-6	TRBJ2-5
TGCGCCAGCAGCCAAATGATGTCGGACAGGGTCGTTTCTAGCAATCAGCCCCAGCATTTT	CASSQMMSDRVVSSNQPQHF	TRBD1	few	TRBV4-1	TRBJ1-5
TGTGCCACCAGCAGAGATTTAGATGGGGCGACTAATGAAAAACTGTTTTTT	CATSRDLDGATNEKLFF	-	few	TRBV15	TRBJ1-4
TGCGCCAGCAGCTTGGGGCCGGGACTAGCTTCCTACAATGAGCAGTTCTTC	CASSLGPGLASYNEQFF	TRBD2	-	TRBV5-1	TRBJ2-1
TGTGCCAGCAGCTCCCCTAGGGTAGCGGGATCTCCCTACGAGCAGTACTTC	CASSSPRVAGSPYEQYF	TRBD2	once	TRBV5-4	TRBJ2-7
TGTGCCAGCAGCCCCAGGTGGGTGTACTCCTACGAGCAGTACTTC	CASSPRWVYSYEQYF	-	-	TRBV6-2/TRBV6-3	TRBJ2-7
TGCGCCAGCAGCCGGCACAGGATGAACACTGAAGCTTTCTTT	CASSRHRMNTEAFF	-	few	TRBV5-1	TRBJ1-1
TGCGCCAGCAGCTCCCCAGGTTTCTACGAGCAGTACTTC	CASSSPGFYEQYF	-	few	TRBV5-1	TRBJ2-7
TGTGCCAGCAGTCCACAGACAGGATACACTGAAGCTTTCTTT	CASSPQTGYTEAFF	-	few	TRBV6-2/TRBV6-3	TRBJ1-1
TGTGCCAGCAGTTTTCTGGGTATCGATAATTCACCCCTCCACTTT	CASSFLGIDNSPLHF	-	-	TRBV6-5	TRBJ1-6
TGTGCCACCAGCAGAGATTACGGCGGCTCTGAGCAGTTCTTC	CATSRDYGGSEQFF	-	-	TRBV15	TRBJ2-1
TGTGCCTGGGGACTAGCGGAGTACGAGCAGTACTTC	CAWGLAEYEQYF	TRBD2	few	TRBV30	TRBJ2-7
TGCGCCAGCAGCCACCCTGGGGGAGAGAACGAGCAGTACTTC	CASSHPGGENEQYF	-	few	TRBV4-1	TRBJ2-7
TGTGCCAGCAGTGAAAGACTAGCGGGAGGGCCCTCCTACAATGAGCAGTTCTTC	CASSERLAGGPSYNEQFF	TRBD2	-	TRBV6-1	TRBJ2-1
TGTGCCAGCAGCGCAGGGGGGGTGGGGTACTATGGCTACACCTTC	CASSAGGVGYYGYTF	TRBD1	few	TRBV9	TRBJ1-2
TGCGCCAGCAGCTGGACTAGCGGGACACACGAGCAGTACTTC	CASSWTSGTHEQYF	TRBD2	-	TRBV5-1	TRBJ2-7
TGTGCCAGCAGTTTTAGGACATCATATAATTCACCCCTCCACTTT	CASSFRTSYNSPLHF	-	few	TRBV12-3/TRBV12-4	TRBJ1-6
TGTGCCAGCAGTTCACCTAGGACAGGGTTAAGGAGGCAGTTCTTC	CASSSPRTGLRRQFF	TRBD1	-	TRBV28	TRBJ2-1
TGTGCCAGCAGTTCCATCCCGAGGCGGGAGCCATACTACGAGCAGTACTTC	CASSSIPRREPYYEQYF	TRBD2	few	TRBV27	TRBJ2-7
TGTGCCAGCAGCTTAGTGGACAGGGGGCTTGATGAGCAGTTCTTC	CASSLVDRGLDEQFF	TRBD1	-	TRBV7-3	TRBJ2-1
TGTGCCTGGAGGTTCGGGAATGGCTACACCTTC	CAWRFGNGYTF	-	once	TRBV30	TRBJ1-2
TGTGCCAGCAGCACCTCACTAAGTCGAAACACAGATACGCAGTATTTT	CASSTSLSRNTDTQYF	-	-	TRBV13	TRBJ2-3
TGCAGTGCTTCCGGACTAGCGGGAGGCACAGATACGCAGTATTTT	CSASGLAGGTDTQYF	TRBD2	few	TRBV20-1	TRBJ2-3
TGTGCCAGCAGTCGCTCTAGCGGGAGGGCAGATACGCAGTATTTT	CASSRSSGRADTQYF	TRBD2	-	TRBV12-3/TRBV12-4	TRBJ2-3
TGCAGTGCTATGACTAACTACGAGCAGTACTTC	CSAMTNYEQYF	-	-	TRBV20-1	TRBJ2-7
TGTGCCAGCAGCCCCACGGGGTCAGGGATCGTTACGCAGTATTTT	CASSPTGSGIVTQYF	-	-	TRBV14	TRBJ2-3
TGTGCCAGCAGTGAAGACAGACCCGCAACTAATGAAAAACTGTTTTTT	CASSEDRPATNEKLFF	-	few	TRBV2	TRBJ1-4
TGTGCCAGCGCTAGCGGGACTGTGGAGTTCTTC	CASASGTVEFF	TRBD2	-	TRBV12-3/TRBV12-4	TRBJ2-1
TGTGCCTGCATACCGGGACTAGCGTCCTACAATGAGCAGTTCTTC	CACIPGLASYNEQFF	TRBD2	-	TRBV30	TRBJ2-1
TGTGCCAGCAGTTTACGGGTAGCGGGAGGTGTCGGGGAGCTGTTTTTT	CASSLRVAGGVGELFF	TRBD2	-	TRBV12-3/TRBV12-4	TRBJ2-2
TGTGCCAGCAGTCCCGGGACGGCTTATAGCAATCAGCCCCAGCATTTT	CASSPGTAYSNQPQHF	-	few	TRBV28	TRBJ1-5
TGCGCCAGCAGCCAGGGACGAGTTATCGAATACAATGAGCAGTTCTTC	CASSQGRVIEYNEQFF	-	-	TRBV4-1	TRBJ2-1
TGTGCCAGTAGTATATTTGGTCAGCCCCAGCATTTT	CASSIFGQPQHF	-	-	TRBV19	TRBJ1-5
TGTGCCAGCAGCTGGCGACTAGCGGGAGCCAAAAACATTCAGTACTTC	CASSWRLAGAKNIQYF	TRBD2	-	TRBV7-2	TRBJ2-4
TGCAGTGCGAGGGCCGGGGAGCTGTTTTTT	CSARAGELFF	-	-	TRBV20-1	TRBJ2-2
TGTGCCAGCACCCACAGGGTATCGGAGACCCAGTACTTC	CASTHRVSETQYF	-	-	TRBV12-3/TRBV12-4	TRBJ2-5
TGTGCCAGCAGCCAGGAGACAGGGTCCGGATCACTTTTGCGTAATTCACCCCTCCACTTT	CASSQETGSGSLLRNSPLHF	TRBD1	-	TRBV4-2	TRBJ1-6
TGTGCCAGCAGCTTAGTAGCTAGCGGGTGGTACGAGCAGTACTTC	CASSLVASGWYEQYF	TRBD2	few	TRBV7-9	TRBJ2-7
TGCGCCAGCAGCTTGGGACAGTCAACCAATGAGCAGTTCTTC	CASSLGQSTNEQFF	-	few	TRBV5-1	TRBJ2-1
TGTGCCAGCAGTTTATTGAGGACAGGGAAAAATGCCGAGCAGTACTTC	CASSLLRTGKNAEQYF	TRBD1	-	TRBV27	TRBJ2-7
TGTGCCAGCAGTTTTATGGCGGGAGGGCCCCACAATGAGCAGTTCTTC	CASSFMAGGPHNEQFF	TRBD2	-	TRBV12-3/TRBV12-4	TRBJ2-1
TGTGCCAGCAGCTTGGCTAGCGGGTGGGCTGCGAACACCGGGGAGCTGTTTTTT	CASSLASGWAANTGELFF	TRBD2	-	TRBV7-2	TRBJ2-2
TGCGCCAGCAGCTTAAGCCCCTATGCGGATGAGCAGTTCTTC	CASSLSPYADEQFF	-	-	TRBV5-1	TRBJ2-1
TGTGCCAGCAGTGAATCTGTAGAGGGGGCGGCCTATGGCTACACCTTC	CASSESVEGAAYGYTF	TRBD1	-	TRBV2	TRBJ1-2